The TCR beta chain under discussion was sequenced for a study of shared clonotypes between healthy human individuals. Study-level background: Donors had three CD4 naive, three CD4 memory, two CD8 naive and one CD8 memory plate apiece. Overall study results and limits: Expectations were that clonotype sharing among donors would be affected by sequencing depth.

Unmatched junction bases numbered 8, after V lost 4 bases and J lost 4 bases. CDR1 and CDR2 from the germline V gene are SGHKS and YYEKEE (reference sequence). This CDR3 region has 15 residues. Naive CD45RA+ and memory CD45RA-negative subsets were split from CD4+ cells. The authors distributed each subset's genomic DNA evenly over several immunoSEQ plates. Assay used: immunoSEQ multiplex PCR; TCRdb lists only in-frame clones, some missing. The table lists more than 2,000,000 clones, 90% to 95% of them singletons, with around 0.15% in the top ten. With regard to this clone: Its cognate antigen is unknown.

The clonotype comes from a man between 18 and 29 years old in good health. The chain is built from TRBV5-5 and TRBJ1-1; 9 bases fit TRBD1. The specimen sequenced was naive CD4+ T cells sorted from blood. Described subset: CD45RA+ positively selected. The CDR3 protein is CASSPSDRGGTEAFF. In nucleotides, the CDR3 is TGTGCCAGCAGCCCATCGGACAGGGGAGGCACTGAAGCTTTCTTT. The variable domain in full, completed from reference TRBV5-5 and TRBJ1-1, reads DAGVTQSPTHLIKTRGQQVTLRCSPISGHKSVSWYQQVLGQGPQFIFQYYEKEERGRGNFPDRFSARQFPNYSSELNVNALLLGDSALYLCASSPSDRGGTEAFFGQGTRLTVV.